The 9 T cell receptor beta chains listed next were all sequenced from one sample in a study of identical twins. In TCRdb, the 5' RACE reads were re-called with MiXCR into one record per CDR3 protein. The data show about 530,000 distinct CDR3 sequences, roughly 15% seen once. Another study also made use of these data, one on yellow fever vaccine responses in identical twins.

Source material: CD4+ T cells sorted from blood. The receptors were sampled from a woman aged 18 to 35 in good health.

V is TRBV20-1 and J is TRBJ1-2; TRBD1 matches at 12 bases. The CDR3 is 14 residues long. Germline V gene lookup returns CDR1 DFQATT and CDR2 SNEGSKA (reference sequence). V was pared by 6 bases and J by 2 bases, with 4 bases of the junction left unmatched. The CDR3 DNA sequence: TGCAGTGCCCAGGGACAGGGGGCAAACTATGGCTACACCTTC. Translation gives CSAQGQGANYGYTF.

The V and J genes are TRBV25-1 and TRBJ1-1; 10 bases align to TRBD1. The CDR3 consists of 16 residues. The trim removed 4 bases at V and 4 bases at J, leaving 9 bases unmatched. The germline gives CDR1 MGHDK, CDR2 SYGVNS. This chain's CDR3 is CASSGSPGQGITEAFF. The CDR3 region has the DNA TGTGCCAGCAGTGGATCACCGGGACAGGGGATCACTGAAGCTTTCTTT.

This clonotype appeared a few times. The CDR3 spells CASSSTGDKGETQYF. Written as DNA, the CDR3 is TGCGCCAGCAGTTCGACAGGTGACAAAGGGGAGACCCAGTACTTC. This chain joins TRBV5-1 and TRBJ2-5, with D maybe TRBD1 (6 bases). V lost 5 bases, J lost 5 bases, and 19 bases lay in between. CDR1 and CDR2 (germline): SGHRS, YFSETQ. The CDR3 consists of 15 residues.

This clonotype was found a few times. The chain recombines TRBV10-3 with TRBJ2-2, with 8 positions matching TRBD2. This CDR3 has 14 amino acids. Germline V CDR1 and CDR2: ENHRY, SYGVKD. With 9 bases clipped from V and 0 bases from J, the junction kept 3 bases outside the gene matches. This CDR3 reads CAITSGANTGELFF. The CDR3 coding sequence is TGTGCCATAACTAGCGGCGCGAACACCGGGGAGCTGTTTTTT.

This clonotype was observed a handful of times. This chain links TRBV3-1 with TRBJ2-7; D unresolved. Germline V gene data show CDR1 as LGHDT and CDR2 as YNNKEL (reference sequence). The V and J ends lost 1 base and 6 bases respectively, with 7 bases between them. The CDR3 loop spans 12 amino acids. The CDR3 DNA is TGTGCCAGCAGCCAAGGCTATCGCGAGCAGTACTTC. It translates to CASSQGYREQYF.

Only a few counts were recorded for this clonotype. The chain joins TRBV5-1 to TRBJ2-1; D ambiguous. V was pared by 3 bases and J by 1 base, with 5 bases between. The germline V gene has CDR1 SGHRS and CDR2 YFSETQ. This CDR3 region has 13 residues. This CDR3 is CASSSKSYNEQFF. The CDR3 nucleotides are TGCGCCAGCAGCTCTAAATCCTACAATGAGCAGTTCTTC. Full variable domain (missing parts from reference TRBV5-1 and TRBJ2-1): KAGVTQTPRYLIKTRGQQVTLSCSPISGHRSVSWYQQTPGQGLQFLFEYFSETQRNKGNFPGRFSGRQFSNSRSEMNVSTLELGDSALYLCASSSKSYNEQFFGPGTRLTVL.

The chain combines TRBV29-1 with TRBJ2-2; 11 bases map to TRBD2. The germline gives CDR1 SQVTM, CDR2 ANQGSEA. With 8 bases clipped from V and 0 bases from J, the junction kept 8 bases outside the gene matches. The CDR3 has 16 residues. This CDR3 is CSIIAGGSANTGELFF. For the CDR3, the DNA is TGCAGCATCATAGCGGGGGGGTCGGCGAACACCGGGGAGCTGTTTTTT.

Only a few counts were recorded for this clonotype. This chain connects TRBV5-1 to TRBJ2-1; D unresolved. The CDR3 runs 10 residues. V lost 1 base to trimming and J lost 9 bases, with 2 bases between them. Germline CDR1 SGHRS, CDR2 YFSETQ. CDR3 DNA: TGCGCCAGCAGCTTGTTTGAGCAGTTCTTC. Translating it yields CASSLFEQFF.

This chain connects TRBV5-1 to TRBJ2-1; 7 bases are shared with TRBD1. The CDR3 length is 13 residues. V lost 5 bases, J lost 7 bases, and 6 bases stayed unmatched. The V gene's germline CDR1 is SGHRS and CDR2 YFSETQ. In nucleotides, the CDR3 is TGCGCCAGCAGATTGACAGGGCCGAATGAGCAGTTCTTC. This translates into CASRLTGPNEQFF.